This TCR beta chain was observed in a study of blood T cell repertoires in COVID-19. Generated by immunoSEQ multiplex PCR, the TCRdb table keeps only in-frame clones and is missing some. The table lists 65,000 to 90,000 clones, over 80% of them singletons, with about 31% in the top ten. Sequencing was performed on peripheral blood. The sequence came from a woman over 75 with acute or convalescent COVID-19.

For the CDR3, the DNA is TGTGCCAGCAGGCAACCGACTAGCGGTTACACCTACGAGCAGTACTTC. Its protein is CASRQPTSGYTYEQYF. The rearrangement links TRBV27 to TRBJ2-7, with 9 bases aligning to TRBD2. The germline V gene encodes CDR1 MNHEY and CDR2 SMNVEV (reference sequence). The CDR3 has 16 amino acids. With 6 bases clipped from V and 2 bases from J, the junction kept 11 bases outside the gene matches.